The present TCR beta chain was sequenced within a study of blood T cell repertoires in COVID-19 (dated by TCRdb to about 2020). Describing the broader study: Samples covering the acute and convalescent phases of COVID-19 were provided by collaborators in the United States, Italy and Spain. The prospective study material was composed of cDNA or gDNA derived from T cells, B-cell-depleted T cells, or PBMCs. The repertoires were released in a freely available public database intended as a resource for research on the immune response to SARS-CoV-2. Samples were obtained from the ongoing ImmuneRACE study (first 160 participants) and from about 1,300 subjects provided by 6 global collaborators. The dataset comprised deeply sampled blood TCRbeta repertoires from subjects exposed to, actively infected with, or recovered from COVID-19. HLA class I and class II types, where available, came from metadata supplied by the sample provider rather than from assay-based typing. A de-identified subject ID, COVID-19 status, age in years and sex were almost always included in the sample metadata. General conclusions and limits of the study: How much clinical and demographic metadata was included differed by source and by participant, and the metadata was provided uncurated.

The germline V gene provides CDR1 ENHRY and CDR2 SYGVKD. The CDR3, cysteine through phenylalanine, is 12 amino acids long. The DNA shown is the 36-base CDR3, in frame from base 1. V is shortened by 8 bases, J by 3 bases, and the region joining them spans 10 bases. This clone occurred once. Its antigen is not yet known. No much larger clone exists at a distance of one base, and base qualities are not known. TCRbeta CDR3 regions were amplified from genomic DNA by means of the immunoSEQ Assay, a bias-controlled multiplex PCR. The paper's data handling went like this. The number of nucleated cells in each sample was estimated from the amplification of reference gene primers within the assay. To quantify the absolute abundance of each unique TCRbeta CDR3 rearrangement, sequence reads were collapsed and filtered. Productive Simpson clonality was computed per sample as the square root of Simpson's diversity index over productive rearrangements. Entries here come from immuneACCESS through TCRdb and include only in-frame sequences with V and J called. Some clones fail to appear in such tables; in the studies checked, an unresolved V gene covers under half of the shortfall, and the cause of the remainder is unknown. D and trimming were read from the DNA, whereas the V and J calls and clone size are those reported in that table. For this sample the table gives 150,000 to 200,000 clones, of which roughly nine tenths were detected only once. The ten largest clones add up to about 1.9% of the sample.

A second Seattle source provided samples from volunteer blood donors who had recovered from COVID-19. Each collaborating institution followed its own protocols to collect whole blood in K2EDTA tubes. For TCRbeta analysis, collaborators shipped samples in one of three forms: frozen whole blood, isolated PBMCs, or DNA extracted from either of those sample types. This TCR was recovered from a man aged 18-30 years who had recovered from COVID-19. What was sequenced was peripheral blood. Rearrangement joined TRBV10-3 to TRBJ1-1; no D gene is confidently identified. The base sequence is TGTGCCATCTCTCGAGGATACACTGAAGCTTTCTTT. Its amino acids are CAISRGYTEAFF.